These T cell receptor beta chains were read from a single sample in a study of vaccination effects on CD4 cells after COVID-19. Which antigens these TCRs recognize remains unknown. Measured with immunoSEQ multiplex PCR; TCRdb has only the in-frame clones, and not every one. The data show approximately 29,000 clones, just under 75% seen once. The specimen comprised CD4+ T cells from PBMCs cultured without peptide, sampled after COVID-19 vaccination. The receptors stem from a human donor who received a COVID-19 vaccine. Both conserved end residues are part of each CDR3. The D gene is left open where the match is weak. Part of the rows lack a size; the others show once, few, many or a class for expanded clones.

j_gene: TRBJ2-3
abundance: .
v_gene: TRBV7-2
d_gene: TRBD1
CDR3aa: CASSLNRGQDTQYF
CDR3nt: TGTGCCAGCAGCCTAAACAGGGGGCAAGATACGCAGTATTTT

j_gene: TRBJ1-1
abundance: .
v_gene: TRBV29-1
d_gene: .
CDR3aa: CSVEDWGRGMNTEAFF
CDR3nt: TGCAGCGTTGAAGATTGGGGGCGGGGCATGAACACTGAAGCTTTCTTT

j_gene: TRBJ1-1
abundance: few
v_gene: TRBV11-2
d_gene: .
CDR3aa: CASSRDRRTEAFF
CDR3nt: TGTGCCAGCAGCCGAGACAGGAGGACTGAAGCTTTCTTT

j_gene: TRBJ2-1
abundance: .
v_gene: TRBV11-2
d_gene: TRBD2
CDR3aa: CASSLFSVAGYNEQFF
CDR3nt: TGTGCCAGCAGCTTATTCTCGGTAGCGGGGTACAATGAGCAGTTCTTC

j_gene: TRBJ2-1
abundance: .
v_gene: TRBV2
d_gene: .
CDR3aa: CASMRAEGPYNEQFF
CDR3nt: TGTGCCAGCATGCGAGCGGAGGGCCCTTACAATGAGCAGTTCTTC

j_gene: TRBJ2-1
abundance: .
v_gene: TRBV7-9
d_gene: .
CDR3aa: CASSLGGRSSYNEQFF
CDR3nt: TGTGCCAGCAGCTTAGGGGGACGGAGCTCCTACAATGAGCAGTTCTTC

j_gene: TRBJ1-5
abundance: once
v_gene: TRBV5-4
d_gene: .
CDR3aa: CASSLSGSQPQHF
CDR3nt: TGTGCCAGCAGCTTGTCGGGGTCTCAGCCCCAGCATTTT

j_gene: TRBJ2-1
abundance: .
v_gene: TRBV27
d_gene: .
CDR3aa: CASSFEGGGYNEQFF
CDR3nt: TGTGCCAGCAGTTTCGAGGGGGGGGGCTACAATGAGCAGTTCTTC

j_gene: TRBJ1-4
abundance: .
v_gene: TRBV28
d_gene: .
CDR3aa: CASSLPGAATNEKLFF
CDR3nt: TGTGCCAGCAGTCTGCCCGGGGCTGCAACTAATGAAAAACTGTTTTTT

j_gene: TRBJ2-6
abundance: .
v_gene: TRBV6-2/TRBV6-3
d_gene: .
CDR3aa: CASSYSGTGANVLTF
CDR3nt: TGTGCCAGCAGTTACTCGGGGACTGGGGCCAACGTCCTGACTTTC

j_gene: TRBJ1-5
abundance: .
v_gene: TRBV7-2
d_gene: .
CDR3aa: CASSLAGTGISQPQHF
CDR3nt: TGTGCCAGCAGCTTAGCAGGTACAGGGATAAGTCAGCCCCAGCATTTT

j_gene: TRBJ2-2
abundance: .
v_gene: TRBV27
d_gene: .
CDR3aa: CASSLKLQGPGELFF
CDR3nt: TGTGCCAGCAGTTTAAAACTACAGGGACCCGGGGAGCTGTTTTTT

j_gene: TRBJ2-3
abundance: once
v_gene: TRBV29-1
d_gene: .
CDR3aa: CSVDGGTLDTQYF
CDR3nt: TGCAGCGTTGACGGGGGTACGCTAGATACGCAGTATTTT

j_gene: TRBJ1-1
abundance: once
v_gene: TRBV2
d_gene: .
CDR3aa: CASSVSGISNTEAFF
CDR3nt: TGTGCCAGCAGTGTCAGTGGCATTTCAAACACTGAAGCTTTCTTT

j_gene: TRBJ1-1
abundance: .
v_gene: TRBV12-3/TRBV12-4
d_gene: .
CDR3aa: CASSSTGNTEAFF
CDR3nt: TGTGCCAGCAGTTCGACAGGGAACACTGAAGCTTTCTTT

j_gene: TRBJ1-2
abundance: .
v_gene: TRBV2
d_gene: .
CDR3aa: CASSEGRGPQGYGYTF
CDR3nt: TGTGCCAGCAGTGAAGGGAGAGGCCCGCAGGGCTATGGCTACACCTTC

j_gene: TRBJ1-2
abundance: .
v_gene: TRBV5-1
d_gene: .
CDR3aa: CASSWGIDNYGYTF
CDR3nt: TGCGCCAGCAGCTGGGGGATTGACAACTATGGCTACACCTTC

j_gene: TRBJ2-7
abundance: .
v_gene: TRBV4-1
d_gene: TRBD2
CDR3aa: CASSSPGGTYEQYF
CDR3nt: TGCGCCAGCTCTTCTCCGGGAGGGACTTACGAGCAGTACTTC

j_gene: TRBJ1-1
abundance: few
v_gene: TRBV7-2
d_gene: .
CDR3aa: CASSLDRNTEAFF
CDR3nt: TGTGCCAGCAGCTTAGACAGGAACACTGAAGCTTTCTTT

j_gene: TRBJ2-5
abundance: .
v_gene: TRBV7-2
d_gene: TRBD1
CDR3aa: CASRTTGGAGETQYF
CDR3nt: TGTGCCAGCAGGACGACAGGGGGCGCGGGGGAGACCCAGTACTTC

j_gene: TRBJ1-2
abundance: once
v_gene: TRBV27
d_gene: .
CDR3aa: CASSLSRGNYYGYTF
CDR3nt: TGTGCCAGCAGTTTATCGCGGGGGAACTACTATGGCTACACCTTC

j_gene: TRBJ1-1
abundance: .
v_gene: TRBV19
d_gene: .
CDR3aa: CASSIDFVGGTEAFF
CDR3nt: TGTGCCAGTAGTATAGATTTTGTCGGAGGCACTGAAGCTTTCTTT

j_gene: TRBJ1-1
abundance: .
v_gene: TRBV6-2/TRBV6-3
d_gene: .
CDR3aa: CASSYPLLGGTEAFF
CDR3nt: TGTGCCAGCAGTTACCCTCTTTTGGGGGGCACTGAAGCTTTCTTT

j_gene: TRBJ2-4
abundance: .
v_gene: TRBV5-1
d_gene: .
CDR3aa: CASSLVGEHIQYF
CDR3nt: TGCGCCAGCAGCTTGGTAGGAGAGCACATTCAGTACTTC

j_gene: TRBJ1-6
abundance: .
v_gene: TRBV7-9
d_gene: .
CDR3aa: CASSAQGASYNSPLHF
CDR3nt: TGTGCCAGCAGCGCACAGGGAGCAAGCTATAATTCACCCCTCCACTTT

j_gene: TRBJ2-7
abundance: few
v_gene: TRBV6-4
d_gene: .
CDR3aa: CASSDGGAGYEQYF
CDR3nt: TGTGCCAGCAGTGACGGGGGGGCGGGCTACGAGCAGTACTTC

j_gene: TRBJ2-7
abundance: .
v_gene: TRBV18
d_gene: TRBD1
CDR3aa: CASSTTGGIDEQYF
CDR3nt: TGTGCCAGCTCAACTACAGGGGGTATCGACGAGCAGTACTTC

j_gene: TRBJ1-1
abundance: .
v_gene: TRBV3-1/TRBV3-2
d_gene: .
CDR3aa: CASSLDRRAVTFF
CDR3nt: TGTGCCAGCAGCCTAGACAGGAGGGCTGTAACTTTCTTT

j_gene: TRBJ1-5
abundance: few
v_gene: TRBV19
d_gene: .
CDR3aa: CASSDQRNQPQHF
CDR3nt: TGTGCCAGTAGCGACCAGAGGAATCAGCCCCAGCATTTT

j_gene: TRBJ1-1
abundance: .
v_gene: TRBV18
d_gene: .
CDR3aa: CASSPRGQEDTEAFF
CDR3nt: TGTGCCAGCTCACCCAGGGGTCAGGAGGACACTGAAGCTTTCTTT

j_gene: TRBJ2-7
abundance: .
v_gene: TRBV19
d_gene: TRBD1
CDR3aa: CASRSIRSRDRGGYEQYF
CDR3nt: TGTGCCAGTAGGAGTATCCGCTCCCGGGACAGGGGAGGCTACGAGCAGTACTTC

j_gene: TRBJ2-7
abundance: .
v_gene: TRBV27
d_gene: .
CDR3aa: CASSYRGAYEQYF
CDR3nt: TGTGCCAGCAGTTATAGGGGAGCCTACGAGCAGTACTTC

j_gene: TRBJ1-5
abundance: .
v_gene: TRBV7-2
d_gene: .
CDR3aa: CASSSTGVNQPQHF
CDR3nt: TGTGCCAGCAGCTCGACGGGAGTCAATCAGCCCCAGCATTTT

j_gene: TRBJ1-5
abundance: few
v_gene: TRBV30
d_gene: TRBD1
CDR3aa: CAWAKGGQGQQPQHF
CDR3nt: TGTGCCTGGGCCAAGGGAGGACAGGGTCAGCAGCCCCAGCATTTT

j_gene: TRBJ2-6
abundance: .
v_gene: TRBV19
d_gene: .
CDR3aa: CASSDSPSGANVLTF
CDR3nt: TGTGCCAGTAGTGACAGCCCTTCTGGGGCCAACGTCCTGACTTTC

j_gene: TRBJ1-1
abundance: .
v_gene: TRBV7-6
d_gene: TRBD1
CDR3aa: CASSLAWDRGPNTEAFF
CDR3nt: TGTGCCAGCAGCTTAGCCTGGGACAGGGGGCCGAACACTGAAGCTTTCTTT

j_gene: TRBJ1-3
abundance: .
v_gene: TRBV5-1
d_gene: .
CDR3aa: CASHRGGTGNTIYF
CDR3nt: TGCGCCAGCCACCGAGGGGGGACTGGAAACACCATATATTTT

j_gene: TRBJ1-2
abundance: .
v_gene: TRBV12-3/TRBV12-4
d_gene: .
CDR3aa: CASSPGHGYTF
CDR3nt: TGTGCCAGCAGCCCGGGTCACGGCTACACCTTC

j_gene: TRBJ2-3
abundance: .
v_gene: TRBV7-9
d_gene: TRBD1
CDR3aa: CASSHPRQGLADTQYF
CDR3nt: TGTGCCAGCAGCCACCCCCGACAGGGATTGGCAGATACGCAGTATTTT

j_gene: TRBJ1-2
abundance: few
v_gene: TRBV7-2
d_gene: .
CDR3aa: CASSSSGGLYGYTF
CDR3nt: TGTGCCAGCAGCTCCAGTGGGGGGCTCTATGGCTACACCTTC

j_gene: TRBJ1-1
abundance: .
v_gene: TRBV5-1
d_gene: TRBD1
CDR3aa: CASSLTTGANTEAFF
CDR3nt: TGCGCCAGCAGCCTTACGACAGGGGCGAACACTGAAGCTTTCTTT

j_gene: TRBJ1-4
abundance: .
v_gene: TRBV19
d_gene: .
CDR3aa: CASSMQGARKLFF
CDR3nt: TGTGCCAGTAGTATGCAGGGCGCAAGAAAACTGTTTTTT

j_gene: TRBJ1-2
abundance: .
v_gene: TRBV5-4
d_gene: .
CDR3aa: CASSLKGLDNYGYTF
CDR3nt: TGTGCCAGCAGCTTAAAGGGACTGGACAACTATGGCTACACCTTC

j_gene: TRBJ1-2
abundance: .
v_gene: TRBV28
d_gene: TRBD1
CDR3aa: CASSLGQGYGYTF
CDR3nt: TGTGCCAGCAGTTTAGGACAGGGTTATGGCTACACCTTC

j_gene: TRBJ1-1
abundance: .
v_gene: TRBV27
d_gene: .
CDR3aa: CASSLRGLLMNTEAFF
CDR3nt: TGTGCCAGCAGTCTGCGGGGTCTACTCATGAACACTGAAGCTTTCTTT

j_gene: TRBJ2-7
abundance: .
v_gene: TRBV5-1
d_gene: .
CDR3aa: CASSLAEDRTLYEQYF
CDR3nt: TGCGCCAGCAGCTTGGCCGAAGACAGGACTCTCTACGAGCAGTACTTC

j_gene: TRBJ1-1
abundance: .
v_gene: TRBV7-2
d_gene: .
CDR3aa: CASSFFPRTYGMNTEAFF
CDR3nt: TGTGCCAGCAGCTTTTTTCCGAGGACGTACGGCATGAACACTGAAGCTTTCTTT

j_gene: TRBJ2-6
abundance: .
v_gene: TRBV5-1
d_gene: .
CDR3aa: CASSLGVDSSGANVLTF
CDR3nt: TGCGCCAGCAGCTTGGGGGTGGACAGCTCTGGGGCCAACGTCCTGACTTTC

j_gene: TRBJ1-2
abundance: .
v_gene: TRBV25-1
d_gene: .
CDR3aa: CASSPTGMGYTF
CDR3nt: TGTGCCAGCAGTCCAACAGGGATGGGCTACACCTTC

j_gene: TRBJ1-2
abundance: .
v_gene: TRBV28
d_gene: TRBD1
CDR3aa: CASTPGTGIRYGYGYTF
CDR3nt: TGTGCCAGCACCCCCGGGACAGGAATTCGCTACGGCTATGGCTACACCTTC

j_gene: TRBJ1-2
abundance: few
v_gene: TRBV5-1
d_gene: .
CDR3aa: CASSGLRGYTF
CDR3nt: TGCGCCAGCAGCGGCTTACGGGGCTACACCTTC

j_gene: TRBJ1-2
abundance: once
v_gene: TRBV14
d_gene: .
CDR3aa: CASSQGVVGLNYGYTF
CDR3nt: TGTGCCAGCAGCCAAGGTGTAGTGGGCCTTAACTATGGCTACACCTTC

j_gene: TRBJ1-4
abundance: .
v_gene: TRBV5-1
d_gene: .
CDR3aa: CASGDGFNEKLFF
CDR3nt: TGCGCCAGCGGCGACGGATTTAATGAAAAACTGTTTTTT

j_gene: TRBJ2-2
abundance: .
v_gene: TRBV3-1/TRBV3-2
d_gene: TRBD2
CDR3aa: CASSQGYSGATGELFF
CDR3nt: TGTGCCAGCAGCCAAGGGTATAGCGGGGCCACCGGGGAGCTGTTTTTT